One sample yielded the 25 T cell receptor beta chains listed below, sequenced in a study of T cells in Graves' hyperthyroidism and ophthalmopathy. The TCR beta CDR3 regions underwent amplification using RNA transcripts as the source. During a first-round RT-PCR of the TCR CDR3, the HTBI primer set was used. Each CDR3 protein gets one entry after TCRdb re-called the multiplex PCR reads with MiXCR. The sample lists about 500,000 distinct CDR3 sequences; 17% were seen once. The sample comprised blood. These receptors were taken from a woman aged 18-29 years with Graves' ophthalmopathy.

The chain is built from TRBV7-2 and TRBJ2-7, with D maybe TRBD1 (6 bases). In germline, CDR1 is SGHTA, CDR2 FQGNSA. The CDR3 contains 15 residues. V was trimmed by 9 bases and J by 4 bases, leaving 22 bases between them. CDR3 loop: CASSTDSALFYEQYF. The CDR3 coding sequence is TGTGCCAGTAGCACGGACAGCGCACTGTTTTACGAGCAGTACTTC.

This clonotype was counted at least ten times. The chain links TRBV28 to TRBJ1-1; the match to TRBD1 covers 7 bases. J lost 0 bases, V lost 8 bases, and 9 bases had no gene match. Germline V gives CDR1 MDHEN, CDR2 SYDVKM. This CDR3 has 15 amino acids. CDR3 coding DNA: TGTGCCAGCCCTCCCAGGACAGGAATGAACACTGAAGCTTTCTTT. It encodes CASPPRTGMNTEAFF.

This rearrangement joins TRBV20-1 to TRBJ1-5; D might be TRBD1 (6 bases). V gave up 3 bases and J gave up 2 bases, with 17 bases separating them. Germline CDR1 reads DFQATT; CDR2 reads SNEGSKA (reference sequence). The CDR3 covers 16 residues. In DNA, the CDR3 is TGCAGTGCTAGGAAGAAGGGGGAAGGGGGCAATCAGCCCCAGCATTTT. Its translation is CSARKKGEGGNQPQHF.

This clonotype was counted many times. The rearrangement joins TRBV9 to TRBJ2-5, with 8 bases identical to TRBD1. V lost 3 bases and J lost 5; bases outside the gene matches: 9. This CDR3 spans 15 amino acids. Germline loops: CDR1 SGDLS, CDR2 YYNGEE. CDR3: CASSATGVWGETQYF. CDR3 bases: TGTGCCAGCAGCGCGACAGGGGTTTGGGGGGAGACCCAGTACTTC.

The chain employs TRBV7-9 and TRBJ1-1; D uncertain. Trimming took off 7 bases at V and 6 bases at J, with 30 bases between the two ends. Germline V lookup: CDR1 SEHNR, CDR2 FQNEAQ (reference sequence). The CDR3 spans 18 residues. CDR3 nucleotide sequence: TGTGCCAGCAAATCTTGGCTCCCCATTTATGAACTGCTGGCTGAAGCTTTCTTT. Its protein is CASKSWLPIYELLAEAFF.

This clonotype was recorded many times. This chain uses TRBV13 with TRBJ1-1; D call uncertain. The CDR3 has 13 amino acids. Germline CDR1 reads PRHDT; CDR2 reads FYEKMQ (reference sequence). V lost 0 bases and J 3 bases, leaving 5 bases between the germline ends. The CDR3 protein is CASSLGWDTEAFF. The CDR3 DNA is TGTGCCAGCAGCTTAGGGTGGGACACTGAAGCTTTCTTT.

The V gene is TRBV28, the J gene TRBJ2-2, with 8 bases aligning to TRBD1. Germline values: CDR1 MDHEN, CDR2 SYDVKM. The CDR3 runs to 14 residues. V shed 6 bases, J shed 7 bases, and the junction held 7 bases outside the gene matches. CDR3 residues: CASRLTGEVGELFF. The CDR3 DNA reads as TGTGCCAGCAGATTGACAGGGGAGGTCGGGGAGCTGTTTTTT. Filled out from reference TRBV28 and TRBJ2-2, the complete variable domain reads DVKVTQSSRYLVKRTGEKVFLECVQDMDHENMFWYRQDPGLGLRLIYFSYDVKMKEKGDIPEGYSVSREKKERFSLILESASTNQTSMYLCASRLTGEVGELFFGEGSRLTVL.

This clonotype occurred many times. The V gene is TRBV6-1, the J gene TRBJ1-2; a weak D match, TRBD1 (5 bases). Looked up from germline, CDR1 is MNHNS and CDR2 is SASEGT. V was shortened by 7 bases and J by 2 bases, with 14 bases between the two germline ends. This CDR3 has 14 amino acids. This CDR3 reads CASTKGRENYGYTF. CDR3 DNA: TGTGCCAGCACTAAGGGACGGGAGAACTATGGCTACACCTTC.

The gene calls are TRBV12-5 and TRBJ2-3; D not resolved. V lost 6 bases to trimming and J lost 4 bases, with 14 bases between them. This CDR3 contains 14 residues. Germline loops: CDR1 LGHNT, CDR2 FRNRAP. The CDR3 coding sequence is TGTGCTAGTGGCCCGCCTTGGAGCCCAGATACGCAGTATTTT. It encodes CASGPPWSPDTQYF.

This clonotype was recorded at least ten times. V and J are TRBV30 and TRBJ2-2, with TRBD1 matching over 7 bases. The J segment lost 0 bases and the V segment lost 8 bases, leaving 3 bases of the junction unmatched. CDR3 length equals 13 residues. Per the germline V gene, CDR1 is GTSNPN and CDR2 is SVGIG (reference sequence). Here the CDR3 reads CAVQGSNTGELFF. CDR3 sequence (DNA): TGTGCCGTACAGGGGTCGAACACCGGGGAGCTGTTTTTT.

Many counts were recorded for this clonotype. This sequence joins TRBV7-2 and TRBJ2-5; D is undetermined. The CDR3 consists of 12 residues. The V gene's germline CDR1 is SGHTA and CDR2 FQGNSA. V lost 7 bases and J lost 4, with 10 bases in between. In DNA, the CDR3 is TGTGCCAGCACCGTCTTCACAGAGACCCAGTACTTC. It translates to CASTVFTETQYF.

This clonotype was recorded a few times. The CDR3 DNA follows: TGTGCCAGCAGCTTGGTTGCCGACAGGGGCTACGAGCAGTACTTC. Translation: CASSLVADRGYEQYF. The chain couples TRBV7-3 to TRBJ2-7, with 8 bases matching TRBD1. Per the germline V gene, CDR1 is SGHTA and CDR2 is FQGTGA. The CDR3 covers 15 residues. V was clipped by 3 bases and J by 3 bases; unmatched bases: 7. Together with reference TRBV7-3 and TRBJ2-7, the CDR3 gives the full variable domain: GAGVSQTPSNKVTEKGKYVELRCDPISGHTALYWYRQSLGQGPEFLIYFQGTGAADDSGLPNDRFFAVRPEGSVSTLKIQRTERGDSAVYLCASSLVADRGYEQYFGPGTRLTVT.

This clonotype was recorded many times. This chain links TRBV6-2 or TRBV6-3 with TRBJ1-1, with TRBD1 matching 8 bases. The V gene's germline CDR1 is MNHEY and CDR2 SVGEGT. J gave up 3 bases and V 4 bases, and 10 bases lay outside the gene matches. The CDR3 consists of 16 residues. In DNA form, the CDR3 reads TGTGCCAGCAGTTTCCCCGACGGACAGGGTGACACTGAAGCTTTCTTT. As protein: CASSFPDGQGDTEAFF.

This clonotype was detected ten times or more. The chain links TRBV7-2 to TRBJ1-2; D call uncertain. Germline V lookup: CDR1 SGHTA, CDR2 FQGNSA. V shed 0 bases and J shed 5 bases, with 7 bases lying between them. The CDR3 length is 13 residues. CDR3 loop: CASSLAPRYGYTF. CDR3 nucleotide sequence: TGTGCCAGCAGCTTAGCCCCTAGGTATGGCTACACCTTC.

The chain uses TRBV5-5 and TRBJ1-3; the match to TRBD1 covers 7 bases. The CDR3 length is 13 residues. Unmatched junction bases numbered 6, after V lost 4 bases and J lost 8 bases. CDR1 and CDR2 from the germline V gene are SGHKS and YYEKEE (reference sequence). In DNA, the CDR3 is TGTGCCAGCAGCGAGGGGGCTTGGGACACCATATATTTT. Translation: CASSEGAWDTIYF.

The CDR3 DNA reads as TGCAGCGTTGGAGTTACGGGACGGAGTAACTATGGCTACACCTTC. Its translation is CSVGVTGRSNYGYTF. The chain has TRBV29-1 and TRBJ1-2; D perhaps matches TRBD1 (5 bases). Germline values: CDR1 SQVTM, CDR2 ANQGSEA. This CDR3 spans 15 amino acids. V was clipped by 4 bases and J by 1 base, with 16 bases between them.

A few counts support this clonotype. DNA for the CDR3: TGTGCCAGCAGAAGAGGTAGAGGAATCCCAGATACGCAGTATTTT. Translating gives CASRRGRGIPDTQYF. The V call is TRBV3-1, the J call TRBJ2-3, with D uncertain. The V gene lost 6 bases and the J gene lost 4 bases, with 17 bases spanning the gap. The germline V gene encodes CDR1 LGHDT and CDR2 YNNKEL (reference sequence). CDR3 length: 15 amino acids.

This clonotype came up many times. CDR3 bases: TGTGCCAGCAGAACCCCCACCGAGCAGTACTTC. Its translation is CASRTPTEQYF. The chain joins TRBV28 to TRBJ2-7; unclear D gene. Germline loops: CDR1 MDHEN, CDR2 SYDVKM. The CDR3 loop spans 11 amino acids. The V end was cut by 6 bases, the J end by 6 bases, with 9 bases between.

There are a few counts of this clonotype. The J gene is TRBJ1-3, the V gene TRBV5-8; weak D call: TRBD1 (6 bases). Trimming stripped 4 bases from V and 4 bases from J, with 12 bases between. The CDR3 consists of 14 residues. The V gene's germline CDR1 is SGHTS and CDR2 YDEGEE. The CDR3 bases are TGTGCCAGCAGCAGGGACATCTTAGGAAACACCATATATTTT. Its translation: CASSRDILGNTIYF.

This sequence joins TRBV6-2 or TRBV6-3 and TRBJ2-2; no clear D. This CDR3 is 14 amino acids long. The V gene's germline CDR1 is MNHEY and CDR2 SVGEGT. V lost 2 bases to trimming and J lost 1 base, with 5 bases between them. The CDR3 coding sequence is TGTGCCAGCAGTTACAGCAAGAACACCGGGGAGCTGTTTTTT. It translates to CASSYSKNTGELFF.

The chain uses TRBV12-3 or TRBV12-4 and TRBJ1-5; 8 positions match TRBD1. CDR3 length equals 14 residues. Germline trimming cut 6 bases from V and 5 bases from J; bases unmatched to any gene: 6. CDR3 residues: CASRLGQGHQPQHF. Here the CDR3 DNA reads TGTGCCAGCAGACTCGGACAGGGCCATCAGCCCCAGCATTTT.

This clonotype was seen many times. The CDR3 DNA reads as TGTGCCAGCAGCTTAGAACGCCAGGGCCGCCCCGAGCAGTACTTC. It translates to CASSLERQGRPEQYF. The chain joins TRBV11-2 to TRBJ2-7, with a tentative D call TRBD1 (5 bases). This CDR3 region has 15 residues. The ends were cut back, 0 bases at V and 6 bases at J, with 15 bases in the middle. Germline CDR1 is SGHAT and CDR2 is FQNNGV.

This chain joins TRBV20-1 and TRBJ1-1; D is unclear. Germline V lookup: CDR1 DFQATT, CDR2 SNEGSKA (reference sequence). The germline V and J ends were trimmed by 5 bases and 0 bases, with 13 bases remaining between them. The CDR3 extends over 14 amino acids. The CDR3 DNA reads TGCAGTGCTTTACGGTTGGCAATGAACACTGAAGCTTTCTTT. The encoded protein is CSALRLAMNTEAFF.

This clonotype was recorded many times. The rearrangement links TRBV12-3 or TRBV12-4 to TRBJ1-2; tentative D call: TRBD1 (6 bases). This CDR3 is 14 amino acids long. The germline V and J ends were trimmed by 5 bases and 3 bases, with 13 bases remaining between them. The CDR3 sequence is CASSRTVFYYGYTF. CDR3 DNA sequence: TGTGCCAGCAGTCGGACAGTGTTTTACTATGGCTACACCTTC.

This clonotype has a count of ten or more. The chain links TRBV7-9 to TRBJ2-1, with TRBD1 matching 8 bases. V lost 2 bases to trimming and J lost 5 bases; unmatched junction nucleotides: 11. The length of the CDR3 is 17 residues. Germline loops: CDR1 SEHNR, CDR2 FQNEAQ (reference sequence). CDR3 sequence reads: CASSLPLAGGSDNEQFF. CDR3 nucleotide sequence: TGTGCCAGCAGCTTACCCTTGGCAGGGGGCTCGGACAATGAGCAGTTCTTC.